This T cell receptor (beta chain) was obtained from a study of response to subunit inactivated influenza vaccine. General study findings and limits: The authors offered the suggestion that each seasonal influenza vaccination recruits few new T cells.

This clonotype was counted a few times. The antigen remains unidentified. In TCRdb, the RT-PCR reads were re-called with MiXCR into one record per CDR3 protein. The data contain hundreds of thousands of distinct CDR3 sequences, approximately 12% of them singletons. The V gene's germline CDR1 is MNHEY and CDR2 SVGEGT. The CDR3 covers 16 residues. The ends lost 3 bases at V and 5 bases at J; junction bases unmatched: 12. The specimen was PBMCs from blood, collected on the day of vaccination. This receptor was identified in a man aged 45 to 65 who received an inactivated influenza vaccine. The chain carries TRBV6-2 or TRBV6-3 and TRBJ2-5, with 7 nucleotides matching TRBD2. The CDR3 region is CASSYFVGTIRETQYF. In DNA, the CDR3 is TGTGCCAGCAGTTATTTCGTCGGGACTATAAGGGAGACCCAGTACTTC.